This TCR beta chain originates from a study of T cell repertoires in cytomegalovirus infection. MiXCR was run by TCRdb on the reads, yielding one entry per CDR3 protein. The data hold roughly 920,000 distinct CDR3 sequences, with about a third observed a single time. This CDR3 has 12 residues. V was pared by 3 bases and J by 5 bases, with 6 bases between. The study, taken as a whole, reports: Carriers of CMV and the relevant HLA type were discriminated by public TCR beta frequency.

In regard to this clonotype: Antigen: not known.

The sample was cultured CD8+ T cells from PBMCs, taken from culture after CMV antigen stimulation. V and J are TRBV12-3 or TRBV12-4 and TRBJ2-3; D remains unclear. The sequence was obtained from a human donor in good health (CMV status not recorded). Some clones in this sample may be carry-over from other donors' samples. The CDR3 reads CASSFDLDTQYF. DNA of the CDR3: TGTGCCAGCAGTTTCGATCTAGATACGCAGTATTTT.